Below are 23 T cell receptor beta chains sequenced from a single sample in a study of blood T cell repertoires in COVID-19. Data came from immunoSEQ multiplex PCR; TCRdb stores just in-frame clones and leaves some out. The sample holds about 87,000 clones; around 88% are singletons and the top ten take about 18%. Sequenced material: peripheral blood. These receptors all stem from a woman aged 55-69 years with acute or convalescent COVID-19.

The chain employs TRBV6-6 and TRBJ1-3, with 10 bases matching TRBD1. With 7 bases clipped from V and 4 bases from J, the junction kept 10 bases outside the gene matches. Germline V CDR1 and CDR2: MNHNY, SVGAGI (reference sequence). The CDR3 sequence is 16 residues long. The CDR3 DNA reads TGTGCCAGCAAGTCAGGGGGACAGGGGTGGGGAAACACCATATATTTT. Protein product: CASKSGGQGWGNTIYF.

This chain links TRBV7-3 with TRBJ2-1; 8 positions agree with TRBD2. Germline CDR1 is SGHTA and CDR2 is FQGTGA. This CDR3 region has 16 residues. V shed 6 bases and J 4 bases; nucleotides not matched to a gene: 11. The CDR3 loop is CASRDTRRGVYNEQFF. The CDR3 bases are TGTGCCAGCAGAGACACCCGGCGGGGGGTATACAATGAGCAGTTCTTC.

This sequence joins TRBV3-1 (or the pseudogene TRBV3-2) and TRBJ2-7, with 7 bases aligning to TRBD1. Losses at the gene ends were 2 bases for V and 11 bases for J; bases not matched to a gene: 6. The CDR3 runs to 12 residues. CDR1 and CDR2 (germline): LGHDT, YNNKEL (reference sequence). As DNA, the CDR3 is TGTGCCAGCAGCCAAATCGGACAGGAGGAGTACTTC. Its protein product is CASSQIGQEEYF.

The rearrangement uses TRBV19 and TRBJ2-7; 8 nucleotides align to TRBD1. V lost 5 bases, J lost 6 bases, and 9 bases stayed unmatched. This CDR3 contains 14 residues. Germline CDR1 LNHDA, CDR2 SQIVND (reference sequence). The CDR3 DNA is TGTGCCAGTAGTTACGGACAGGGCCCCTCCGAGCAGTACTTC. Its protein product is CASSYGQGPSEQYF.

The chain has TRBV7-2 and TRBJ2-5; D may be TRBD2 (7 bases). The CDR3 loop spans 13 amino acids. Germline loops: CDR1 SGHTA, CDR2 FQGNSA. Between the trimmed V and J ends, which lost 5 bases and 4 bases, there was a span of 11 bases. The DNA for the CDR3 is TGTGCCAGCAGCCTGAGGGGGGGAGAGACCCAGTACTTC. Translated: CASSLRGGETQYF.

J is TRBJ2-3 and V is TRBV9, with 9 bases that match TRBD2. Germline V lookup: CDR1 SGDLS, CDR2 YYNGEE. The CDR3 extends over 16 amino acids. Unmatched junction bases numbered 7, after V lost 3 bases and J lost 2 bases. CDR3 amino acids: CASSGKLAGHTDTQYF. The CDR3 nucleotides read TGTGCCAGCAGCGGGAAACTAGCGGGCCACACAGATACGCAGTATTTT.

J is TRBJ1-4 and V is TRBV6-5, with 9 bases identical to TRBD1. This CDR3 region has 13 residues. Germline V gives CDR1 MNHEY, CDR2 SVGAGI. V shed 9 bases, J shed 6 bases, and the junction held 5 bases outside the gene matches. CDR3 DNA: TGTGCCAGTCAACAGGGGGCAGATGAAAAACTGTTTTTT. Amino acids: CASQQGADEKLFF.

The gene calls are TRBV5-1 and TRBJ2-3; D remains unclear. V was cut by 0 bases and J by 2 bases, with 7 bases left in between. CDR1 and CDR2 (germline): SGHRS, YFSETQ. The CDR3 is made up of 14 amino acids. CDR3 sequence reads: CASSLVQITDTQYF. Here the CDR3 DNA reads TGCGCCAGCAGCTTGGTTCAGATCACAGATACGCAGTATTTT.

The rearrangement links TRBV11-2 to TRBJ2-7; 10 positions agree with TRBD2. The germline V gene encodes CDR1 SGHAT and CDR2 FQNNGV. The CDR3 is made up of 15 amino acids. The J segment lost 0 bases and the V segment lost 5 bases, leaving 4 bases of the junction unmatched. The CDR3 bases are TGTGCCAGCAGCCCTAGCGGGAGCCCCTCCTACGAGCAGTACTTC. It codes for CASSPSGSPSYEQYF.

J is TRBJ2-5 and V is TRBV5-1; D gene uncertain. V lost 1 base, J lost 5 bases, and 15 bases lay in between. The germline gives CDR1 SGHRS, CDR2 YFSETQ. The CDR3 is 15 amino acids. Here the CDR3 reads CASSLIPGARETQYF. The CDR3 DNA reads TGCGCCAGCAGCTTGATTCCGGGTGCGAGGGAGACCCAGTACTTC.

The chain combines TRBV14 with TRBJ1-4; D is possibly TRBD1 (5 bases). From germline, CDR1 is SGHDN and CDR2 FVKESK. Trimming left V 3 bases short and J 2 bases short, with 10 bases between. The CDR3 consists of 15 residues. As DNA, the CDR3 is TGTGCCAGCAGCCAGGCCGGGACTACTAATGAAAAACTGTTTTTT. This sequence encodes CASSQAGTTNEKLFF.

This clone was counted only a few times. V usage is TRBV24-1 and J usage is TRBJ1-2; 9 bases map to TRBD1. The CDR3 consists of 16 residues. Germline-derived CDR1 and CDR2 are KGHDR and SFDVKD. J was trimmed by 2 bases and V by 7 bases; bases with no gene match: 10. CDR3 region: CATRPNTGTGNYGYTF. The CDR3 DNA reads TGTGCCACCAGGCCGAATACCGGGACAGGGAACTATGGCTACACCTTC.

The chain links TRBV9 to TRBJ2-3, with TRBD2 matching 8 bases. CDR1 and CDR2 from the germline V gene are SGDLS and YYNGEE. This CDR3 spans 15 amino acids. V gave up 5 bases and J gave up 2 bases; unmatched junction bases: 7. Written as DNA, the CDR3 is TGTGCCAGCAGAAAAGCGGGGGAACCCACAGATACGCAGTATTTT. Translated, it gives CASRKAGEPTDTQYF.

CDR3 in DNA: TGTGCCATCAGTGACGGCAGGGGAACGTGGACTGAAGCTTTCTTT. Translation gives CAISDGRGTWTEAFF. V gene TRBV10-3 combines with J gene TRBJ1-1; possibly TRBD1 for D (6 bases). The V gene's germline CDR1 is ENHRY and CDR2 SYGVKD. The CDR3 consists of 15 residues. The germline V and J ends were trimmed by 3 bases and 5 bases, with 16 bases remaining between them.

V usage is TRBV5-1 and J usage is TRBJ1-2; 8 positions match TRBD1. The V and J ends lost 4 bases and 0 bases, in that order; junction bases with no gene match: 8. The CDR3 loop spans 16 amino acids. The V gene's germline CDR1 is SGHRS and CDR2 YFSETQ. The CDR3 loop reads CASSVVGQGTNYGYTF. CDR3 coding DNA: TGCGCCAGCAGCGTAGTAGGACAGGGCACTAACTATGGCTACACCTTC.

This chain links TRBV7-2 with TRBJ2-3; 10 nucleotides agree with TRBD2. The CDR3 contains 15 residues. Per the germline V gene, CDR1 is SGHTA and CDR2 is FQGNSA. V gave up 0 bases and J gave up 3 bases; unmatched junction bases: 0. The CDR3 here is CASSLAGLATDTQYF. CDR3 DNA: TGTGCCAGCAGCTTAGCGGGACTAGCGACAGATACGCAGTATTTT.

This sequence joins TRBV5-5 and TRBJ2-7, with a tentative D call TRBD1 (6 bases). The CDR3 sequence is 14 residues long. V was trimmed by 3 bases and J by 2 bases, leaving 12 bases between them. Germline CDR1 and CDR2: SGHKS and YYEKEE (reference sequence). The CDR3 reads CASSYTGFPYEQYF. CDR3 nucleotide sequence: TGTGCCAGCAGCTACACAGGGTTCCCCTACGAGCAGTACTTC.

This clone was counted once. DNA for the CDR3: TGTGCCAGCAGTTATCAGGGGGCGCGGCCCACTGAAGCTTTCTTT. It specifies CASSYQGARPTEAFF. V is TRBV6-6 and J is TRBJ1-1; 8 bases align to TRBD1. This CDR3 is built from 15 residues. Germline CDR1 reads MNHNY; CDR2 reads SVGAGI (reference sequence). With 3 bases clipped from V and 4 bases from J, the junction kept 7 bases outside the gene matches.

The V call is TRBV6-5, the J call TRBJ1-2, with TRBD1 as a possible D gene (6 bases). Germline V lookup: CDR1 MNHEY, CDR2 SVGAGI. The CDR3 covers 14 residues. The ends were cut back, 6 bases at V and 4 bases at J, with 15 bases in the middle. The CDR3 region is CASRVDSSSYGYTF. CDR3 DNA sequence: TGTGCCAGCAGGGTGGACAGCTCTAGCTATGGCTACACCTTC.

This chain joins TRBV18 and TRBJ1-6, with 8 positions matching TRBD1. The V gene end was trimmed by 6 bases and the J gene end by 10 bases; junction bases not matched to a gene: 8. Germline CDR1 reads KGHSH; CDR2 reads LQKENI. The CDR3 loop spans 14 amino acids. CDR3: CASSQDRVGSPLHF. In DNA form, the CDR3 reads TGTGCCAGCTCCCAGGACAGGGTTGGGTCACCCCTCCACTTT. The full variable domain, rest sourced from reference TRBV18 and TRBJ1-6, is NAGVMQNPRHLVRRRGQEARLRCSPMKGHSHVYWYRQLPEEGLKFMVYLQKENIIDESGMPKERFSAEFPKEGPSILRIQQVVRGDSAAYFCASSQDRVGSPLHFGNGTRLTVT.

This sequence joins TRBV30 and TRBJ1-5, with D perhaps TRBD1 (5 bases). This CDR3 region has 13 residues. Trimming pared 5 bases from V and 0 bases from J, leaving 8 bases between. Germline CDR1 is GTSNPN and CDR2 is SVGIG (reference sequence). CDR3 nucleotide sequence: TGTGCCTGGGGGGCCGATAGCAATCAGCCCCAGCATTTT. It codes for CAWGADSNQPQHF.

This chain links TRBV7-2 with TRBJ1-5; a weak D match, TRBD1 (5 bases). There are 15 residues in the CDR3. V lost 4 bases and J lost 7, with 17 bases in between. CDR1 is SGHTA and CDR2 is FQGNSA in the germline V gene. CDR3: CASSWGVGSGQPQHF. Written as DNA, the CDR3 is TGTGCCAGCAGCTGGGGGGTGGGGAGCGGGCAGCCCCAGCATTTT.

The genes are TRBV5-1 and TRBJ1-1; TRBD1 might be the D (6 bases). The CDR3 runs 15 residues. Trimming shortened V by 4 bases and J by 1 base, and 14 bases separated the two germline ends. From germline, CDR1 is SGHRS and CDR2 YFSETQ. The CDR3 DNA reads as TGCGCCAGCAGCCCCTCGTCAGGGGCGAACACTGAAGCTTTCTTT. Its translation is CASSPSSGANTEAFF.